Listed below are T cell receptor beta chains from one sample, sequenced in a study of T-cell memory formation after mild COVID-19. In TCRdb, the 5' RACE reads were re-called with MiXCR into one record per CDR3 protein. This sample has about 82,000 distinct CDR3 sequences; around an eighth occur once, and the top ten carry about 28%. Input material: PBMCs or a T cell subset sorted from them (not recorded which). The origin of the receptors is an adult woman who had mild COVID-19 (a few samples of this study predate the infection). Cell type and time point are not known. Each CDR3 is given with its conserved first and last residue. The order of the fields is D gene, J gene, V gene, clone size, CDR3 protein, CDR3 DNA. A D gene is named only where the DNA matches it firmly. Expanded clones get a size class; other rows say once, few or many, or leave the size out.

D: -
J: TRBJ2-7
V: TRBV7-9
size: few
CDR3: CASSLALGETYEQYF
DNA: TGTGCCAGCAGCCTAGCCCTGGGGGAAACCTACGAGCAGTACTTC

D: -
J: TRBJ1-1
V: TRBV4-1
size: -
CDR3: CASSQDFILGGGSTEAFF
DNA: TGCGCCAGCAGCCAAGACTTTATACTGGGTGGTGGTAGTACTGAAGCTTTCTTT

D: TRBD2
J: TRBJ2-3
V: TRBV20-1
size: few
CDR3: CSADVLAGGPDTQYF
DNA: TGCAGTGCTGACGTACTAGCGGGAGGGCCGGATACGCAGTATTTT

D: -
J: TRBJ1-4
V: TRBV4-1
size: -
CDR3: CASSDPATNEKLFF
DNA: TGCGCCAGCAGTGACCCCGCTACTAATGAAAAACTGTTTTTT

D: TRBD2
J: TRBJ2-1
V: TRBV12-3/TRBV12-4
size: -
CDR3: CASSSSGAAANEQFF
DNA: TGTGCCAGCAGTTCTAGCGGGGCGGCGGCCAATGAGCAGTTCTTC

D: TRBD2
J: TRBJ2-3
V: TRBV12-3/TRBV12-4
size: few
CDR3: CASSLLELAGGTDTQYF
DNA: TGTGCCAGCAGTCTCCTCGAACTAGCGGGGGGAACAGATACGCAGTATTTT

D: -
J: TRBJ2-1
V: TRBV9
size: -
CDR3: CASSVADNTNEQFF
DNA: TGTGCCAGCAGCGTAGCCGATAATACAAATGAGCAGTTCTTC

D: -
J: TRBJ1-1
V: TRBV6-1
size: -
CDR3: CACSWGVNTEAFF
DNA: TGTGCCTGTTCGTGGGGGGTGAACACTGAAGCTTTCTTT

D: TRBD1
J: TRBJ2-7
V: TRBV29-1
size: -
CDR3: CSVEPGTGSYEQYF
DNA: TGCAGCGTTGAACCCGGGACAGGCTCCTACGAGCAGTACTTC

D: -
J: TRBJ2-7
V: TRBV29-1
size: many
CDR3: CSVAGLAYEQYF
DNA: TGCAGCGTTGCAGGACTTGCCTACGAGCAGTACTTC

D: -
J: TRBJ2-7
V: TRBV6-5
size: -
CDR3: CASSYGPGGGYEQYF
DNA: TGTGCCAGCAGTTACGGCCCAGGGGGAGGATACGAGCAGTACTTC

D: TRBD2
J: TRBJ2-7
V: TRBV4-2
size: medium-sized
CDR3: CASSQLAGSSYEQYF
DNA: TGTGCCAGCAGCCAGCTAGCGGGGAGCTCCTACGAGCAGTACTTC

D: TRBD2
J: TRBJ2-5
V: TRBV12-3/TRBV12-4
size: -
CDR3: CAISLTSGGETQYF
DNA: TGTGCCATCAGTCTAACTAGCGGGGGAGAGACCCAGTACTTC

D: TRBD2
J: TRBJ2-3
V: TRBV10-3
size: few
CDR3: CAISEIAGAITDTQYF
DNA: TGTGCCATCAGTGAGATAGCGGGGGCAATCACAGATACGCAGTATTTT

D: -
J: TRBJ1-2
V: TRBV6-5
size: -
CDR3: CASREGGNPNYGYTF
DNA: TGTGCCAGCAGAGAAGGAGGCAACCCTAACTATGGCTACACCTTC

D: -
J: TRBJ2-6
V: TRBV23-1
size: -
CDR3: CASSRRLRVSGANVLTF
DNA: TGCGCCAGCAGTCGCCGACTAAGGGTCTCTGGGGCCAACGTCCTGACTTTC

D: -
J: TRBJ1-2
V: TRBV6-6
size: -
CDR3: CASSYRFLYGYTF
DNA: TGTGCCAGCAGCTACAGGTTTCTCTATGGCTACACCTTC

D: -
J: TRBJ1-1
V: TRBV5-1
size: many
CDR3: CASSLGGFTEAFF
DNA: TGCGCCAGCAGCTTGGGGGGCTTCACTGAAGCTTTCTTT

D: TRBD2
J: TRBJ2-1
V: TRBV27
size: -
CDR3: CASTMTSGRVEQFF
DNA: TGTGCCAGCACCATGACTAGCGGGAGAGTCGAGCAGTTCTTC

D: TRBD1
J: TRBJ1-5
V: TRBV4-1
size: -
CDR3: CASSQVKGAVQPQHF
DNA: TGCGCCAGCAGCCAAGTCAAGGGGGCAGTTCAGCCCCAGCATTTT

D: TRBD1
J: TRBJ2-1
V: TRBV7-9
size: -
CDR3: CASSLIIQGAGNEQFF
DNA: TGTGCCAGCAGCTTAATCATCCAGGGGGCTGGCAATGAGCAGTTCTTC

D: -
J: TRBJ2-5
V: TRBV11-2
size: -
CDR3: CASRPPSGGGRETQYF
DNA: TGTGCCAGCAGACCTCCGAGTGGGGGGGGGCGAGAGACCCAGTACTTC

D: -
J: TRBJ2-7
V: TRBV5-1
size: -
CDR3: CASSLEARVDSYEQYF
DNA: TGCGCCAGCAGCTTGGAGGCTCGAGTAGACTCCTACGAGCAGTACTTC

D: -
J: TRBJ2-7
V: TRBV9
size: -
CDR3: CASSEGTLPYEQYF
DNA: TGTGCCAGCAGTGAAGGGACTCTTCCCTACGAGCAGTACTTC

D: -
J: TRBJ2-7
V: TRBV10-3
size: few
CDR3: CAISVEGPGPVLEQYF
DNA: TGTGCCATCAGTGTCGAGGGGCCGGGCCCTGTGCTCGAGCAGTACTTC

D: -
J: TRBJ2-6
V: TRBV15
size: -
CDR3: CATSREDSSSGANVLTF
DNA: TGTGCCACCAGCAGAGAGGACAGTTCCTCTGGGGCCAACGTCCTGACTTTC

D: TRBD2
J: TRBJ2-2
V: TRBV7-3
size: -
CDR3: CASSAGLAGGTGELFF
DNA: TGTGCCAGCAGCGCAGGACTAGCGGGGGGAACCGGGGAGCTGTTTTTT

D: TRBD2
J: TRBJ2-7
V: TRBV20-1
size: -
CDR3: CSAPDRLAEASYEQYF
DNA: TGCAGTGCCCCGGACAGACTAGCGGAGGCTAGCTACGAGCAGTACTTC

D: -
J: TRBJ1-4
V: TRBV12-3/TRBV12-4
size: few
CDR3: CASSPFSGRGEKLFF
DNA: TGTGCCAGCAGTCCCTTTTCTGGGCGGGGGGAAAAACTGTTTTTT

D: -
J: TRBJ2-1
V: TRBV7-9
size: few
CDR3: CASSSTGTKDYNEQFF
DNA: TGTGCCAGCAGCTCAACCGGGACAAAGGACTACAATGAGCAGTTCTTC

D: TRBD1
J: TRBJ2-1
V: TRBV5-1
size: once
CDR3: CASKLRDRSYNEQFF
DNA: TGCGCCAGCAAACTACGGGACAGATCCTACAATGAGCAGTTCTTC

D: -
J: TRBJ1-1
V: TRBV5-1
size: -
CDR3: CASSLATDLNTEAFF
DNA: TGCGCCAGCAGCTTGGCCACGGATCTGAACACTGAAGCTTTCTTT

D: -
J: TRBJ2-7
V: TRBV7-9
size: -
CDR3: CASSSRAVDYSYEQYF
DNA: TGTGCCAGCAGCTCTAGGGCGGTTGACTACTCCTACGAGCAGTACTTC

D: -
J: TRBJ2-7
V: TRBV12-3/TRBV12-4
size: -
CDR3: CATGGGGEQYF
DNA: TGTGCTACCGGAGGGGGTGGGGAGCAGTACTTC

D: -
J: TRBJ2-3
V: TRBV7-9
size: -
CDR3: CASSSLGSTDTQYF
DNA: TGTGCCAGCAGCTCCTTGGGGAGCACAGATACGCAGTATTTT

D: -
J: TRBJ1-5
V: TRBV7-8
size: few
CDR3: CASSLAGGREPQHF
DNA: TGTGCCAGCAGCTTAGCGGGGGGCCGGGAGCCCCAGCATTTT

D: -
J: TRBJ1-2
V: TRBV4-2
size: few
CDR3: CASSQDRGGGGYTF
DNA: TGTGCCAGCAGCCAAGATCGGGGGGGCGGTGGCTACACCTTC

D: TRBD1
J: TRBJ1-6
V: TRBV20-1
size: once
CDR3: CSARSRGGGYNSPLHF
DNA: TGCAGTGCTAGGTCCCGGGGAGGGGGCTACAATTCACCCCTCCACTTT

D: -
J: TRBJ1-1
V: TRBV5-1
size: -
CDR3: CASSFGRANTEAFF
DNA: TGCGCCAGCAGCTTCGGCAGGGCGAACACTGAAGCTTTCTTT

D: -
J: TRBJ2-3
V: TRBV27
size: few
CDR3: CASSIRTAASTDTQYF
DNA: TGTGCCAGCAGTATTCGGACGGCCGCTAGCACAGATACGCAGTATTTT

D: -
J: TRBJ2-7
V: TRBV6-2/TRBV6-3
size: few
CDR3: CASSPPQPTYEQYF
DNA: TGTGCCAGCAGTCCACCGCAACCCACCTACGAGCAGTACTTC

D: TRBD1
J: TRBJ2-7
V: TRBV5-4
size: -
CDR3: CASSWRQGTEQYF
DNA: TGTGCCAGCAGCTGGCGACAGGGGACCGAGCAGTACTTC

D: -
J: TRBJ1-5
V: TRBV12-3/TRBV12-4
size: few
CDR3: CASSNPGTNQPQHF
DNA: TGTGCCAGCAGTAACCCCGGGACGAACCAGCCCCAGCATTTT

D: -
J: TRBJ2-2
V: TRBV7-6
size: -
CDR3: CASSLGPGELFF
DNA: TGTGCCAGCAGCTTAGGACCCGGGGAGCTGTTTTTT

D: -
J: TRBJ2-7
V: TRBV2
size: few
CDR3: CASSIFTGKSSYEQYF
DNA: TGTGCCAGCAGTATCTTCACAGGGAAAAGCTCCTACGAGCAGTACTTC

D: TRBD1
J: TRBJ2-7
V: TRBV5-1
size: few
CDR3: CASSLATGDGDEQYF
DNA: TGCGCCAGCAGCTTGGCTACAGGGGACGGCGACGAGCAGTACTTC

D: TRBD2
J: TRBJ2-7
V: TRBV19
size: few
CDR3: CASSVVGSGDYEQYF
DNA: TGTGCCAGTAGTGTCGTGGGTAGCGGGGACTACGAGCAGTACTTC

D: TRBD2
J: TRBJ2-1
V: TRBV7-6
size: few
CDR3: CASSSPTSGTHEQFF
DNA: TGTGCCAGCAGCTCACCGACTAGCGGGACCCATGAGCAGTTCTTC

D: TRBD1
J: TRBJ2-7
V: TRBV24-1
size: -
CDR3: CATSEWTGGEQYF
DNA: TGTGCCACCAGTGAGTGGACAGGGGGCGAGCAGTACTTC

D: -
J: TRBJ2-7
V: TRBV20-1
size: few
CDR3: CSARDWQGPYEQYF
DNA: TGCAGTGCTAGAGATTGGCAGGGGCCCTACGAGCAGTACTTC

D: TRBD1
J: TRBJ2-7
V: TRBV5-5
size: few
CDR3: CASSSGTVEYEQYF
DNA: TGTGCCAGCAGCTCCGGGACAGTAGAGTACGAGCAGTACTTC

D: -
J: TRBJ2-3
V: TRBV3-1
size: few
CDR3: CASSPAAYHPTDTQYF
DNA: TGTGCCAGCAGCCCCGCAGCCTACCATCCGACAGATACGCAGTATTTT

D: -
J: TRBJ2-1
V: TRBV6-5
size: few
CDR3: CASSYGRGSYEQFF
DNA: TGTGCCAGCAGTTACGGCAGGGGATCATATGAGCAGTTCTTC

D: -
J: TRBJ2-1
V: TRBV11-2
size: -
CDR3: CASSLDLRANEQFF
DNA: TGTGCCAGCAGCTTAGATCTAAGAGCGAATGAGCAGTTCTTC

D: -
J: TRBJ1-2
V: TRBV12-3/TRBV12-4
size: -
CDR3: CASSLGGSGYTF
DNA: TGTGCCAGCAGTTTGGGAGGGAGTGGCTACACCTTC

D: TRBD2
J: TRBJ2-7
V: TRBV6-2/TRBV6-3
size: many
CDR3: CASSYSRGLAAGEQYF
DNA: TGTGCCAGCAGTTACTCTCGAGGACTAGCGGCTGGTGAGCAGTACTTC

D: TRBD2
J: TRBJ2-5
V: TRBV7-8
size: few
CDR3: CASSLEGLAVYQETQYF
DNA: TGTGCCAGCAGCTTAGAAGGACTAGCGGTGTACCAAGAGACCCAGTACTTC